This TCR beta chain was documented in a study of Graves' ophthalmopathy and Graves' hyperthyroidism. Looking at the study overall: Pretreatment peripheral blood was obtained at initial diagnosis.

RNA transcripts yielded amplified TCR beta CDR3 regions. The authors performed first-round RT-PCR with HTBI primers and then a second-round multiplex PCR. A single record per CDR3 protein comes from TCRdb applying MiXCR to the multiplex PCR reads. The sample contains around 470,000 distinct CDR3 sequences, under 15% of which appear only once. Study-wide findings and caveats: Blood also carried most expanded thyroid clonotypes exceeding 0.001 frequency.

This clonotype has at least ten counts. The antigen remains unidentified. Other autoimmune diseases, uncontrolled infections, pregnancy or lactation led to the exclusion of patients. V was shortened by 11 bases and J by 3 bases, with 17 bases between the two germline ends. The germline V gene has CDR1 ENHRY and CDR2 SYGVKD. This CDR3 has 14 amino acids. V is TRBV10-3 and J is TRBJ1-5; the D gene is possibly TRBD1 (6 bases). This receptor was taken from a woman aged 30 to 39 with Graves' ophthalmopathy. Sequencing used blood. The CDR3 nucleotides read TGTGCCTCAAGACAGGAAAGAAACAATCAGCCCCAGCATTTT. Its translation: CASRQERNNQPQHF.